These 6 T cell receptor beta chains share one sample of origin, sequenced in a study of blood T cell repertoires in COVID-19. Only in-frame clones appear in the TCRdb table, and some are missing; sequencing was by immunoSEQ multiplex PCR. There are around 250,000 clones in the sample; 70% to 90% occur only once, and around 2.9% lies in the top ten. What was sequenced was peripheral blood. The receptors were sampled from a woman between 25 and 40 years old with active or convalescent COVID-19.

This clone has only a few counts. The chain joins TRBV5-4 to TRBJ2-1, with 7 nucleotides matching TRBD1. The CDR3 consists of 15 residues. Germline V gene sequence: CDR1 SGHNT, CDR2 YYREEE (reference sequence). V was clipped by 3 bases and J by 2 bases; unmatched bases: 5. The CDR3 protein is CASSSSGTAYNEQFF. The CDR3 region has the DNA TGTGCCAGCAGCTCTTCCGGGACAGCCTACAATGAGCAGTTCTTC. The full variable domain, with the rest looked up from reference TRBV5-4 and TRBJ2-1, is ETGVTQSPTHLIKTRGQQVTLRCSSQSGHNTVSWYQQALGQGPQFIFQYYREEENGRGNFPPRFSGLQFPNYSSELNVNALELDDSALYLCASSSSGTAYNEQFFGPGTRLTVL.

This chain links TRBV6-5 with TRBJ1-2; no clear D gene. The CDR3 extends over 14 amino acids. Deletions cut 8 bases from V and 4 bases from J, with 17 bases between. Germline V gene sequence: CDR1 MNHEY, CDR2 SVGAGI. The CDR3 DNA reads as TGTGCCAGCTCGGCGGGCCACCTGAGCTATGGCTACACCTTC. Protein sequence: CASSAGHLSYGYTF.

The chain couples TRBV11-2 to TRBJ1-6; no firm D call. From germline, CDR1 is SGHAT and CDR2 FQNNGV. The CDR3 loop spans 18 amino acids. The V end lost 5 bases, the J end lost 0 bases, and 17 bases lay between the germline ends. The CDR3 sequence: CASSRRYSLSSYNSPLHF. The CDR3 DNA sequence: TGTGCCAGCAGCCGCCGTTACAGCTTGAGCTCCTATAATTCACCCCTCCACTTT.

This chain joins TRBV5-1 and TRBJ2-3; TRBD2 matches 13 bases. Per germline, CDR1 SGHRS and CDR2 YFSETQ. CDR3 length equals 16 residues. J was trimmed by 1 base and V by 4 bases; bases with no gene match: 3. The CDR3 coding sequence is TGCGCCAGCAGCGAAGGACTAGCGGGGGGCACAGATACGCAGTATTTT. Translating gives CASSEGLAGGTDTQYF. The full variable domain, in which reference TRBV5-1 and TRBJ2-3 provide the parts outside the CDR3, is KAGVTQTPRYLIKTRGQQVTLSCSPISGHRSVSWYQQTPGQGLQFLFEYFSETQRNKGNFPGRFSGRQFSNSRSEMNVSTLELGDSALYLCASSEGLAGGTDTQYFGPGTRLTVL.

CDR3 sequence: CASRRTAAIDEKLFF. The DNA of the CDR3 is TGTGCCAGCAGAAGGACAGCCGCTATAGATGAAAAACTGTTTTTT. V usage is TRBV6-6 and J usage is TRBJ1-4; D perhaps matches TRBD1 (6 bases). This CDR3 comprises 15 residues. V lost 6 bases to trimming and J lost 6 bases, with 17 bases between them. CDR1 and CDR2 (germline): MNHNY, SVGAGI (reference sequence).

The chain carries TRBV30 and TRBJ2-1; 10 nucleotides match TRBD2. With V trimmed by 5 bases and J by 7 bases, 5 bases remained unmatched. CDR3 size: 13 residues. Germline-derived CDR1 and CDR2 are GTSNPN and SVGIG (reference sequence). CDR3 sequence reads: CAWGLAVTNEQFF. Written as DNA, the CDR3 is TGTGCCTGGGGACTAGCGGTCACGAATGAGCAGTTCTTC. The variable domain in full, with the rest retrieved from reference TRBV30 and TRBJ2-1, is SQTIHQWPATLVQPVGSPLSLECTVEGTSNPNLYWYRQAAGRGLQLLFYSVGIGQISSEVPQNLSASRPQDRQFILSSKKLLLSDSGFYLCAWGLAVTNEQFFGPGTRLTVL.